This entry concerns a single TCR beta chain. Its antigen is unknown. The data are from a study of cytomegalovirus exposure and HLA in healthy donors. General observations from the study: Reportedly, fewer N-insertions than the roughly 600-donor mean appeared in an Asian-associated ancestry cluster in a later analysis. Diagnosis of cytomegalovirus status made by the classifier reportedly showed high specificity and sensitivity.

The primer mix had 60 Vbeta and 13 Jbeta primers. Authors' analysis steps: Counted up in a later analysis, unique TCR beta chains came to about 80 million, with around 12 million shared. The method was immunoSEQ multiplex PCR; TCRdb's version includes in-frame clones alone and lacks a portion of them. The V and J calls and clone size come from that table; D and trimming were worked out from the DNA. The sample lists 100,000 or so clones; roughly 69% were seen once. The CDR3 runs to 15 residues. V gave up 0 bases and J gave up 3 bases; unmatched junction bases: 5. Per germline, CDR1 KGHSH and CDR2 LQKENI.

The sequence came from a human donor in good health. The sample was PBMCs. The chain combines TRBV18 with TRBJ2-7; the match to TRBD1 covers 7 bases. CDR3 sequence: CASSPPNRGGYEQYF. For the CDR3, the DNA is TGTGCCAGCTCACCACCGAACAGGGGCGGCTACGAGCAGTACTTC. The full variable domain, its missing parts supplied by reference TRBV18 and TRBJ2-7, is NAGVMQNPRHLVRRRGQEARLRCSPMKGHSHVYWYRQLPEEGLKFMVYLQKENIIDESGMPKERFSAEFPKEGPSILRIQQVVRGDSAAYFCASSPPNRGGYEQYFGPGTRLTVT.